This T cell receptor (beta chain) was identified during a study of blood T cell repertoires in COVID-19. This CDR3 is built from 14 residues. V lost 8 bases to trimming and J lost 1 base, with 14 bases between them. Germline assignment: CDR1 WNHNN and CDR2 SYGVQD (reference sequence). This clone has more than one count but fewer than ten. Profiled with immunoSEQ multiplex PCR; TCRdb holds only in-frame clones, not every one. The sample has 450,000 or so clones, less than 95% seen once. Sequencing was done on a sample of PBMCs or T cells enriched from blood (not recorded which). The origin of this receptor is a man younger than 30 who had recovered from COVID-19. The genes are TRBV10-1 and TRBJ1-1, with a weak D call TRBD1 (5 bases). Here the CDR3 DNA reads TGCGCCAGCGCTGAAGGAGGGGCGAACACTGAAGCTTTCTTT. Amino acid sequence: CASAEGGANTEAFF.